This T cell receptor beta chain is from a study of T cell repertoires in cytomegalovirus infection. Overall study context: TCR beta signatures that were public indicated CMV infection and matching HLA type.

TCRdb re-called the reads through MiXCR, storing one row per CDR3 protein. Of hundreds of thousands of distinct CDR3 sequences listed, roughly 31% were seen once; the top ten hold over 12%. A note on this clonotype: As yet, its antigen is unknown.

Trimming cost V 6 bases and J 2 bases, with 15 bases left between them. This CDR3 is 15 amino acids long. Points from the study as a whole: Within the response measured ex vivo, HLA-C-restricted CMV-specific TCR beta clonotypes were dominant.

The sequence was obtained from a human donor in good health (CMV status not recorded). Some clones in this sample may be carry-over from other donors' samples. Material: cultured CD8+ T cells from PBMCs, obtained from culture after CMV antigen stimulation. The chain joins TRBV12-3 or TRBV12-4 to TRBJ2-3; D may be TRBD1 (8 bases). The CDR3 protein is CASRRQGRATDTQYF. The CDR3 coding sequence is TGTGCCAGCAGACGACAGGGGAGGGCCACAGATACGCAGTATTTT.